This T cell receptor beta chain emerged from a study of human T cells and chemical hapten exposure. Regarding the study as a whole: All donors were alopecia patients, so their immunity may differ from that of healthy people.

For this clonotype: Its cognate antigen is unknown.

Looked up from germline, CDR1 is SQVTM and CDR2 is ANQGSEA. The CDR3 runs to 14 residues. Trimming stripped 3 bases from V and 6 bases from J, with 17 bases between. Sample time point: patch test 3, about 24 weeks after DPC sensitization. Described treatment: therapeutic diphenylcyclopropenone sensitization with weekly scalp DPC. People who gave samples had alopecia, were 18 to 70 years old, and were suitable for DPC. Individual cDNA molecules (in the library) carried attached unique molecular identifiers. TCRdb independently ran MiXCR on the RACE reads; one entry per CDR3 protein. The profile shows 150,000 to 200,000 distinct CDR3 sequences, about 27% of them singletons.

This chain connects TRBV29-1 to TRBJ1-1; a possible D gene is TRBD1 (5 bases). The source was whole blood, collected in connection with sensitization to the hapten diphenylcyclopropenone (DPC). This receptor was taken from a woman aged 18-29 years with alopecia areata. Some clones in this sample may be carry-over from other donors' samples. The DNA of the CDR3 is TGCAGCGTTGACCCTAGTGGGGGTTCGGCTGAAGCTTTCTTT. Protein sequence: CSVDPSGGSAEAFF.